The next 8 T cell receptor beta chains were all read from a single sample in a study of blood T cell repertoires in COVID-19. The method was immunoSEQ multiplex PCR; TCRdb's version includes in-frame clones alone and lacks a portion of them. The top ten hold roughly 4% of the sample, which has fewer than 65,000 clones, approximately 80% seen once. Sample: peripheral blood. These TCRs come from a man aged 55 to 70 with acute or convalescent COVID-19.

The chain joins TRBV29-1 to TRBJ1-2, with D possibly TRBD1 on 5 matching bases. CDR3 size: 12 residues. CDR1 is SQVTM and CDR2 is ANQGSEA in the germline V gene. V was cut by 5 bases and J by 5 bases, with 12 bases left in between. The CDR3 sequence is CSVSRETYGYTF. CDR3 nucleotide sequence: TGCAGCGTTAGCAGGGAAACGTATGGCTACACCTTC.

The chain carries TRBV19 and TRBJ2-7; 9 bases line up with TRBD1. Germline V gives CDR1 LNHDA, CDR2 SQIVND (reference sequence). V trimming: 3 bases; J trimming: 5 bases; junction bases outside the gene matches: 5. This CDR3 has 14 residues. CDR3 sequence: CASSIGGQGNEQYF. CDR3 bases: TGTGCCAGTAGTATTGGGGGACAGGGCAACGAGCAGTACTTC.

J is TRBJ2-3 and V is TRBV5-6, with 12 nucleotides matching TRBD2. V was clipped by 4 bases and J by 3 bases; unmatched bases: 3. The CDR3 runs to 15 residues. CDR1 and CDR2 (germline): SGHDT, YYEEEE. As DNA, the CDR3 is TGTGCCAGCAGCCTAGCGGGGGGGACTACAGATACGCAGTATTTT. Translating it yields CASSLAGGTTDTQYF.

The genes are TRBV2 and TRBJ1-2; D is unresolved. Trimming took 7 bases from V and 4 from J, leaving 10 bases between them. The length of the CDR3 is 12 residues. Germline loops: CDR1 SNHLY, CDR2 FYNNEI. CDR3 residues: CASNRQVYGYTF. The CDR3 nucleotides are TGTGCCAGCAATAGGCAGGTCTATGGCTACACCTTC.

V is TRBV18 and J is TRBJ2-7, with 11 bases identical to TRBD2. Trimming cost V 2 bases and J 5 bases; bases outside gene matches: 5. The CDR3 covers 15 residues. CDR1 and CDR2 (germline): KGHSH, LQKENI. CDR3 protein: CASSPNSGGEDEQYF. The CDR3 DNA sequence: TGTGCCAGCTCACCAAATAGCGGGGGGGAGGACGAGCAGTACTTC.

This clone appeared a few times. The genes are TRBV28 and TRBJ1-1; 10 bases align to TRBD1. The germline CDR1 and CDR2 sequences are MDHEN and SYDVKM. The V segment lost 8 bases and the J segment 11 bases; nucleotides outside the gene matches: 17. The length of the CDR3 is 15 residues. CDR3 coding DNA: TGTGCCAGCCCTACCCCGACAGGGGGCATTCTCGGGGCTTTCTTT. Translated, it gives CASPTPTGGILGAFF.

This chain links TRBV7-9 with TRBJ2-2, with 9 bases matching TRBD1. The germline V gene encodes CDR1 SEHNR and CDR2 FQNEAQ (reference sequence). The junction had 5 bases not matched to a gene; V was cut back by 4 bases and J by 5 bases. The length of the CDR3 is 15 residues. CDR3 loop: CASSSLGQGTGELFF. CDR3 coding DNA: TGTGCCAGCAGCTCTCTTGGACAGGGGACCGGGGAGCTGTTTTTT.

The chain recombines TRBV5-1 with TRBJ2-2; 7 positions agree with TRBD1. The CDR3 is 13 amino acids. CDR1 and CDR2 (germline): SGHRS, YFSETQ. With 5 bases clipped from V and 7 bases from J, the junction kept 5 bases outside the gene matches. CDR3 protein: CASRTDRDGELFF. For the CDR3, the DNA is TGCGCCAGCAGAACAGACAGGGACGGGGAGCTGTTTTTT. The full variable domain, completed using reference TRBV5-1 and TRBJ2-2, is KAGVTQTPRYLIKTRGQQVTLSCSPISGHRSVSWYQQTPGQGLQFLFEYFSETQRNKGNFPGRFSGRQFSNSRSEMNVSTLELGDSALYLCASRTDRDGELFFGEGSRLTVL.